The clone carrying this TCR delta chain occurred a few times. As yet, its antigen is unknown. For this DNA, TCRdb reports the protein of a much larger clone, which diverges at residue 8, most likely from a read error; the protein presented here is translated directly from the DNA. Germline V lookup: CDR1 TVYSNPD, CDR2 GDNSRS (reference sequence). CDR3 length: 12 residues. Trimming cost V 2 bases and J 6 bases, with 13 bases left between them. The record originates from a study of γδ T cells in repeated Plasmodium falciparum infection. Study findings and constraints: Malian children's Vdelta2-negative repertoires appeared more expanded and less diverse than Australians'.

TCRdb reanalysed the multiplex PCR reads with CATT. This table has 50,000 to 60,000 delta-chain clones, more than 1.5% appearing once. Vgamma9/Vdelta2+ and Vdelta2-negative gammadelta T cells were flow-sorted from PBMC for bulk sequencing. V and J are TRDV3 and TRDJ1, with TRDD3 as a possible D gene (6 bases). The J gene, absent from TCRdb, was called here by matching the DNA to germline. The origin of this receptor is a pool of human donors (malaria-infected and uninfected, not separated). The source material was gamma-delta T cells from blood. This CDR3 reads CAFCSDTNKLIF. The CDR3 coding sequence is TGTGCCTTTTGCTCGGATACCAATAAACTCATCTTT.